The rows below give T cell receptor beta chains drawn from one sample of a study of shared clonotypes between healthy human individuals. Data came from immunoSEQ multiplex PCR; TCRdb stores just in-frame clones and leaves some out. In the table there are about 980,000 clones, 76% of which are singletons. Sequencing used memory CD4+ T cells sorted from blood. These receptors all stem from a man younger than 35 in good health. Each CDR3 is given with its conserved first and last residue. D genes are given only for firm matches. Where a row states a size, it is once, few, many or the class of an expanded clone; other rows omit it.

d_call: -; j_call: TRBJ1-4; v_call: TRBV4-3; clone_size: -; cdr3_aa: CASSQSLGTTNEKLFF; cdr3_nt: TGCGCCAGCAGCCAAAGTCTCGGGACAACTAATGAAAAACTGTTTTTT
d_call: -; j_call: TRBJ2-3; v_call: TRBV11-3; clone_size: few; cdr3_aa: CASSLDDGPGSGTQYF; cdr3_nt: TGTGCCAGCAGCTTAGATGACGGGCCAGGGTCGGGTACGCAGTATTTT
d_call: TRBD2; j_call: TRBJ2-1; v_call: TRBV6-5; clone_size: -; cdr3_aa: CASTTPGGEQFF; cdr3_nt: TGTGCCAGCACCACTCCGGGGGGAGAGCAGTTCTTC
d_call: -; j_call: TRBJ1-5; v_call: TRBV6-1; clone_size: -; cdr3_aa: CASSGGHDSYSNQPQHF; cdr3_nt: TGTGCCAGCAGTGGTGGACACGACAGTTATAGCAATCAGCCCCAGCATTTT
d_call: TRBD1; j_call: TRBJ2-5; v_call: TRBV2; clone_size: -; cdr3_aa: CASSKEQGRETQYF; cdr3_nt: TGTGCCAGCAGTAAGGAACAGGGGAGAGAGACCCAGTACTTC
d_call: TRBD2; j_call: TRBJ2-3; v_call: TRBV4-3; clone_size: few; cdr3_aa: CASSQAFSGKVADTQYF; cdr3_nt: TGCGCCAGCAGCCAAGCCTTTAGCGGGAAGGTCGCAGATACGCAGTATTTT
d_call: -; j_call: TRBJ2-5; v_call: TRBV5-1; clone_size: -; cdr3_aa: CASSLTGHRQETQYF; cdr3_nt: TGCGCCAGCAGCTTGACGGGACACCGCCAAGAGACCCAGTACTTC
d_call: -; j_call: TRBJ2-6; v_call: TRBV5-1; clone_size: -; cdr3_aa: CASSLDGNQGANVLTF; cdr3_nt: TGCGCCAGCAGCTTGGATGGGAACCAGGGGGCCAACGTCCTGACTTTC
d_call: -; j_call: TRBJ2-3; v_call: TRBV18; clone_size: -; cdr3_aa: CASSPNPLTDTQYF; cdr3_nt: TGTGCCAGCTCACCAAATCCGTTAACAGATACGCAGTATTTT
d_call: -; j_call: TRBJ2-1; v_call: TRBV5-4; clone_size: -; cdr3_aa: CASSRRANNEQFF; cdr3_nt: TGTGCCAGCAGCCGGAGGGCAAACAATGAGCAGTTCTTC
d_call: -; j_call: TRBJ2-7; v_call: TRBV19; clone_size: -; cdr3_aa: CASSLAGTHEQYF; cdr3_nt: TGTGCCAGTAGTTTGGCAGGGACCCACGAGCAGTACTTC
d_call: -; j_call: TRBJ2-2; v_call: TRBV5-1; clone_size: -; cdr3_aa: CASSLWGIGTGELFF; cdr3_nt: TGCGCCAGCAGCTTGTGGGGGATCGGCACCGGGGAGCTGTTTTTT
d_call: TRBD1; j_call: TRBJ2-7; v_call: TRBV7-8; clone_size: -; cdr3_aa: CASSLRTGTYEQYF; cdr3_nt: TGTGCCAGCAGCCTCCGGACAGGGACCTACGAGCAGTACTTC
d_call: TRBD1; j_call: TRBJ1-2; v_call: TRBV6-5; clone_size: once; cdr3_aa: CASRPGTALTGYTF; cdr3_nt: TGTGCCAGCAGGCCCGGGACAGCTCTGACGGGCTACACCTTC
d_call: -; j_call: TRBJ1-3; v_call: TRBV19; clone_size: -; cdr3_aa: CASRDRGNTIYF; cdr3_nt: TGTGCCAGTAGGGACAGAGGAAACACCATATATTTT
d_call: TRBD2; j_call: TRBJ2-3; v_call: TRBV6-5; clone_size: -; cdr3_aa: CASPPAGGPTDTQYF; cdr3_nt: TGTGCCAGTCCCCCTGCGGGAGGGCCCACAGATACGCAGTATTTT
d_call: TRBD2; j_call: TRBJ2-1; v_call: TRBV4-1; clone_size: -; cdr3_aa: CASSKLAESYNEQFF; cdr3_nt: TGCGCCAGCAGCAAGCTAGCGGAGAGTTATAATGAGCAGTTCTTC
d_call: TRBD2; j_call: TRBJ2-3; v_call: TRBV28; clone_size: -; cdr3_aa: CASSLSSLAGGRRTDTQYF; cdr3_nt: TGTGCCAGCAGTTTATCGAGTCTAGCGGGGGGCCGTAGAACAGATACGCAGTATTTT
d_call: -; j_call: TRBJ2-2; v_call: TRBV7-9; clone_size: -; cdr3_aa: CASSPAGTNTGELFF; cdr3_nt: TGTGCCAGCAGCCCCGCGGGGACCAACACCGGGGAGCTGTTTTTT
d_call: TRBD2; j_call: TRBJ2-3; v_call: TRBV10-1; clone_size: -; cdr3_aa: CASSPGTSASADTQYF; cdr3_nt: TGCGCCAGCAGCCCCGGGACTAGCGCTTCGGCAGATACGCAGTATTTT
d_call: TRBD2; j_call: TRBJ2-3; v_call: TRBV7-9; clone_size: -; cdr3_aa: CASSDGLAGADTQYF; cdr3_nt: TGTGCCAGCAGTGACGGACTAGCGGGAGCTGATACGCAGTATTTT
d_call: -; j_call: TRBJ2-3; v_call: TRBV5-1; clone_size: -; cdr3_aa: CASSLGGPADTQYF; cdr3_nt: TGCGCCAGCAGCTTGGGAGGTCCTGCAGATACGCAGTATTTT
d_call: -; j_call: TRBJ2-7; v_call: TRBV5-4; clone_size: -; cdr3_aa: CAGSTDSRMPYEQYF; cdr3_nt: TGTGCCGGTTCGACAGACTCCCGAATGCCCTACGAGCAGTACTTC
d_call: -; j_call: TRBJ2-7; v_call: TRBV18; clone_size: -; cdr3_aa: CASSPPAGISSYEQYF; cdr3_nt: TGTGCCAGCTCACCACCGGCGGGGATTAGCTCCTACGAGCAGTACTTC
d_call: -; j_call: TRBJ1-4; v_call: TRBV6-1; clone_size: -; cdr3_aa: CASSEMTAHF; cdr3_nt: TGTGCCAGCAGTGAGATGACGGCCCATTTT
d_call: -; j_call: TRBJ2-2; v_call: TRBV2; clone_size: once; cdr3_aa: CASSATAGYTGELFF; cdr3_nt: TGTGCCAGCAGCGCCACCGCCGGGTACACCGGGGAGCTGTTTTTT
d_call: TRBD1; j_call: TRBJ1-2; v_call: TRBV18; clone_size: once; cdr3_aa: CASSPGTGAYGYTF; cdr3_nt: TGTGCCAGCTCACCAGGGACAGGGGCCTATGGCTACACCTTC
d_call: -; j_call: TRBJ2-1; v_call: TRBV10-1; clone_size: -; cdr3_aa: CASSSLAEYNEQFF; cdr3_nt: TGCGCCAGCAGTTCTTTAGCCGAGTACAATGAGCAGTTCTTC
d_call: TRBD1; j_call: TRBJ1-4; v_call: TRBV18; clone_size: -; cdr3_aa: CASSATGVDNEKLFF; cdr3_nt: TGTGCCAGCTCTGCGACAGGGGTGGATAATGAAAAACTGTTTTTT
d_call: -; j_call: TRBJ2-7; v_call: TRBV4-3; clone_size: -; cdr3_aa: CASSQDTPYEQYF; cdr3_nt: TGCGCCAGCAGCCAAGATACCCCCTACGAGCAGTACTTC
d_call: -; j_call: TRBJ1-4; v_call: TRBV30; clone_size: few; cdr3_aa: CAWSLGPAEKLFF; cdr3_nt: TGTGCCTGGAGCTTGGGCCCTGCTGAAAAACTGTTTTTT